One sample yielded the 14 T cell receptor beta chains listed below, sequenced in a study of T cell repertoires in cytomegalovirus infection. TCRdb fed the reads into MiXCR, producing one record per CDR3 protein. The sample consists of about 230,000 distinct CDR3 sequences, 22% of them appearing once. Sequenced sample: CD8+ T cells from PBMCs. The receptors stem from a human donor in good health (CMV status not recorded). Some clones in this sample may be carry-over from other donors' samples.

The genes are TRBV7-8 and TRBJ2-7; no firm D call. CDR3 length equals 14 residues. Germline CDR1 and CDR2: SGHVS and FQNEAQ. V was clipped by 5 bases and J by 5 bases, with 16 bases between them. The CDR3 DNA is TGTGCCAGCAGCCCAAAGTGGGTTGCGGACGAGCAGTACTTC. Protein product: CASSPKWVADEQYF.

The J gene is TRBJ2-1, the V gene TRBV7-9; 11 nucleotides align to TRBD1. The CDR3 consists of 16 residues. Germline CDR1 and CDR2: SEHNR and FQNEAQ (reference sequence). V shed 5 bases and J 2 bases; nucleotides not matched to a gene: 5. Written as DNA, the CDR3 is TGTGCCAGCAGCCCAGGGGACAGGGGGACCTACAATGAGCAGTTCTTC. This translates into CASSPGDRGTYNEQFF.

This clonotype was detected many times. The gene calls are TRBV14 and TRBJ2-5, with unresolved D. Germline V gene lookup returns CDR1 SGHDN and CDR2 FVKESK. The CDR3 length is 14 residues. V was trimmed by 1 base and J by 5 bases, leaving 11 bases between them. The DNA for the CDR3 is TGTGCCAGCAGCCAAGCAATGGCTTGGGAGACCCAGTACTTC. Protein: CASSQAMAWETQYF.

This chain connects TRBV28 to TRBJ1-1; D not resolved. Trimming stripped 2 bases from V and 4 bases from J, with 11 bases between. Germline-derived CDR1 and CDR2 are MDHEN and SYDVKM. The CDR3 covers 14 residues. This chain's CDR3 is CASSLARRTTEAFF. For the CDR3, the DNA is TGTGCCAGCAGTTTAGCCAGGCGAACCACTGAAGCTTTCTTT.

This chain connects TRBV4-1 to TRBJ2-5; the match to TRBD2 covers 10 bases. CDR3 length: 15 amino acids. Per germline, CDR1 MGHRA and CDR2 YSYEKL. V shed 4 bases, J shed 11 bases, and the junction held 13 bases outside the gene matches. The CDR3 nucleotides read TGCGCCAGCAGCCCCTTTGGGCTAGCGGGGGACCGGCAGTACTTC. The encoded protein is CASSPFGLAGDRQYF.

The sample holds many counts of this clonotype. The chain's CDR3 is CSARLAGGLSTDTQYF. The CDR3 DNA reads TGCAGTGCTAGACTAGCGGGGGGCCTAAGCACAGATACGCAGTATTTT. J is TRBJ2-3 and V is TRBV20-1; TRBD2 matches 11 bases. J was trimmed by 0 bases and V by 2 bases; bases with no gene match: 4. This CDR3 is built from 16 residues. Germline values: CDR1 DFQATT, CDR2 SNEGSKA (reference sequence).

The chain couples TRBV28 to TRBJ2-6; D may be TRBD1 (5 bases). CDR1 is MDHEN and CDR2 is SYDVKM in the germline V gene. Trimming cost V 2 bases and J 2 bases, with 10 bases left between them. The CDR3 length is 16 residues. CDR3 loop: CASSLQGRAGANVLTF. The CDR3 DNA reads as TGTGCCAGCAGTTTACAGGGCAGGGCTGGGGCCAACGTCCTGACTTTC.

The chain is built from TRBV6-6 and TRBJ2-1; TRBD1 might be the D (5 bases). V gave up 3 bases and J gave up 8 bases, with 17 bases separating them. CDR1 and CDR2 (germline): MNHNY, SVGAGI (reference sequence). CDR3 length: 15 amino acids. CDR3 coding DNA: TGTGCCAGCAGTTATCCGGTCGACAGTGCGGATGAGCAGTTCTTC. Amino acids: CASSYPVDSADEQFF.

In regard to this clonotype: This may stem from a read error, because a much larger clone lies one nucleotide away. The rearrangement joins TRBV28 to TRBJ2-7; D not resolved. The CDR3 extends over 13 amino acids. The germline V gene encodes CDR1 MDHEN and CDR2 SYDVKM. Written as DNA, the CDR3 is TGTGCCAGCAGCCGGCTCGCTTTCTACGAGCGGTACTTC. It encodes CASSRLAFYERYF. Using reference TRBV28 and TRBJ2-7 for the parts outside the CDR3, the full variable domain is DVKVTQSSRYLVKRTGEKVFLECVQDMDHENMFWYRQDPGLGLRLIYFSYDVKMKEKGDIPEGYSVSREKKERFSLILESASTNQTSMYLCASSRLAFYERYFGPGTRLTVT.

This clonotype was counted at least ten times. The genes are TRBV7-8 and TRBJ1-4, with D unresolved. CDR1 is SGHVS and CDR2 is FQNEAQ in the germline V gene. Trimming took 5 bases from V and 6 from J, leaving 10 bases between them. CDR3 length: 13 amino acids. The CDR3 reads CASSLPPDEKLFF. The CDR3 nucleotides are TGTGCCAGCAGCCTTCCCCCGGATGAAAAACTGTTTTTT.

This clonotype was picked up many times. This chain links TRBV7-8 with TRBJ1-5; a weak D match, TRBD1 (5 bases). Deletions cut 2 bases from V and 6 bases from J, with 14 bases between. Per germline, CDR1 SGHVS and CDR2 FQNEAQ. The CDR3 consists of 15 residues. CDR3 DNA: TGTGCCAGCAGCTTATGGGGGGAAGCAGTTCAGCCCCAGCATTTT. This codes for CASSLWGEAVQPQHF. Looking up the rest from reference TRBV7-8 and TRBJ1-5 gives the full variable domain: GAGVSQSPRYKVAKRGQDVALRCDPISGHVSLFWYQQALGQGPEFLTYFQNEAQLDKSGLPSDRFFAERPEGSVSTLKIQRTQQEDSAVYLCASSLWGEAVQPQHFGDGTRLSIL.

This clonotype was seen more than once but under ten times. The rearrangement links TRBV5-4 to TRBJ2-3; no clear D. This CDR3 is built from 12 residues. Looked up from germline, CDR1 is SGHNT and CDR2 is YYREEE (reference sequence). V was pared by 4 bases and J by 4 bases, with 7 bases between. In nucleotides, the CDR3 is TGTGCCAGCAGCCAACCTCCAGATACGCAGTATTTT. Translation: CASSQPPDTQYF.

The gene calls are TRBV14 and TRBJ2-1; 10 nucleotides agree with TRBD2. This CDR3 is 15 amino acids long. In germline, CDR1 is SGHDN, CDR2 FVKESK. The V and J ends lost 3 bases and 10 bases, in that order; junction bases with no gene match: 9. The CDR3 sequence: CASSHKRGGPREQFF. The DNA for the CDR3 is TGTGCCAGCAGCCATAAGCGGGGGGGCCCCAGGGAGCAGTTCTTC.

This clonotype has a handful of counts. The gene calls are TRBV7-9 and TRBJ2-4; D is perhaps TRBD1 (6 bases). Per the germline V gene, CDR1 is SEHNR and CDR2 is FQNEAQ (reference sequence). The CDR3 has 15 amino acids. Trimming removed 5 bases from V and 1 base from J, with 12 bases in between. The CDR3 nucleotides are TGTGCCAGCAGCAATTACAGGGATGCCAAAAACATTCAGTACTTC. It translates to CASSNYRDAKNIQYF.